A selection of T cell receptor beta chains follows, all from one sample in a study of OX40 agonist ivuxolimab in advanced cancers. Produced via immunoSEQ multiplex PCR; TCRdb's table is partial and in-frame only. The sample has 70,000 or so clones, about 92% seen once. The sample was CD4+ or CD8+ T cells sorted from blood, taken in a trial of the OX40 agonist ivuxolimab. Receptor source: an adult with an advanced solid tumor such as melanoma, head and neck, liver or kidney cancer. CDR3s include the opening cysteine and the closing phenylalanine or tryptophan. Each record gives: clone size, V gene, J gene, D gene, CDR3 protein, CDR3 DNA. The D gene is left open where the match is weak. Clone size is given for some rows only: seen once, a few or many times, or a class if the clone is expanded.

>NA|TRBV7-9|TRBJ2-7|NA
CASSLDSMVISYEQYF
TGTGCCAGCAGCTTAGATTCAATGGTTATCTCCTACGAGCAGTACTTC
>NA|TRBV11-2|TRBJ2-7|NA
CASSLGSGFYEQYF
TGTGCCAGCAGCTTAGGGTCAGGTTTCTACGAGCAGTACTTC
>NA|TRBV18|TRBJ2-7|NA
CASSPRTGLYEQYF
TGTGCCAGCTCACCACGTACAGGTCTCTACGAGCAGTACTTC
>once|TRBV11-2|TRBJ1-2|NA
CASSLGGPKNYGYTF
TGTGCCAGCAGCTTAGGCGGGCCAAAGAACTATGGCTACACCTTC
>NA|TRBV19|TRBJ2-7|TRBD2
CASSQPGLGYEQYF
TGTGCCAGTAGCCAACCGGGACTAGGCTACGAGCAGTACTTC
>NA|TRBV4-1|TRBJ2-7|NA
CASSQGLPRDEQYF
TGCGCCAGCAGCCAGGGCCTTCCCCGCGACGAGCAGTACTTC
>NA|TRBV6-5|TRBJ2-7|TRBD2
CASSYSGLASYEQYF
TGTGCCAGCAGTTATTCGGGACTAGCGTCCTACGAGCAGTACTTC
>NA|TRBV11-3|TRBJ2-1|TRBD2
CASSYLPPRLAGDNEQFF
TGTGCCAGCAGCTACCTACCTCCCCGACTAGCGGGGGATAATGAGCAGTTCTTC
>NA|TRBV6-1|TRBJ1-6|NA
CASSETGLPYNSPLHF
TGTGCCAGCAGTGAAACCGGGCTCCCCTATAATTCACCCCTCCACTTT
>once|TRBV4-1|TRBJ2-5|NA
CASSQQGGGSETQYF
TGCGCCAGCAGCCAACAGGGAGGCGGTAGCGAGACCCAGTACTTC
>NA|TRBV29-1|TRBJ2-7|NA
CSVEDRGRGEYEQYF
TGCAGCGTTGAAGATCGTGGCAGGGGGGAATACGAGCAGTACTTC
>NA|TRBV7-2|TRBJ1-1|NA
CASSVTGFKAFF
TGTGCCAGCAGCGTTACAGGGTTCAAAGCTTTCTTT
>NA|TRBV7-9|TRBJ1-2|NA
CASSPPQQSGYTF
TGTGCCAGCAGCCCACCCCAGCAGAGTGGCTACACCTTC
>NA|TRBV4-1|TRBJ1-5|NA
CASSQEGHGLQPQHF
TGCGCCAGCAGCCAAGAGGGACATGGTCTTCAGCCCCAGCATTTT
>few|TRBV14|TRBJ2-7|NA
CASSQALGTTQYF
TGTGCCAGCAGCCAAGCATTGGGGACCACGCAGTACTTC
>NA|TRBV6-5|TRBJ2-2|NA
CASSYSNSLNTGELFF
TGTGCCAGCAGTTACTCGAACAGTTTGAACACCGGGGAGCTGTTTTTT
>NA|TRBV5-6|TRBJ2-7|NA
CASSSTSYEQYF
TGTGCCAGCAGCTCCACCTCCTACGAGCAGTACTTC
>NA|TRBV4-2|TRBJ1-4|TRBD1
CASSQEDGTGGPKLFF
TGTGCCAGCAGCCAAGAAGACGGGACAGGGGGGCCAAAACTGTTTTTT
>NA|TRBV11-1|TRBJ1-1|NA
CASTRSGDWTEAFF
TGTGCCAGCACGCGGTCGGGGGATTGGACTGAAGCTTTCTTT
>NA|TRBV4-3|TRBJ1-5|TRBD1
CASSGGTGRGQPQHF
TGCGCCAGCAGCGGCGGGACAGGGAGGGGCCAGCCCCAGCATTTT
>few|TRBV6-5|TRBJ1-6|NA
CASSYDPGLNSPLHF
TGTGCCAGCAGTTACGATCCGGGGCTGAATTCACCCCTCCACTTT
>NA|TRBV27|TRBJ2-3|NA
CASSPFSGAGTDTQYF
TGTGCCAGCAGCCCTTTCTCCGGGGCCGGCACAGATACGCAGTATTTT
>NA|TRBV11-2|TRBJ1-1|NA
CASSPRGSPMENTEAFF
TGTGCCAGCAGCCCCCGAGGGTCCCCCATGGAGAACACTGAAGCTTTCTTT
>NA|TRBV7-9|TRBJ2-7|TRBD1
CASSPAGGTGFYEQYF
TGTGCCAGCAGCCCCGCCGGGGGGACAGGGTTTTACGAGCAGTACTTC
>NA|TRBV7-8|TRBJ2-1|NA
CASSLRRSSYNEQFF
TGTGCCAGCAGCTTAAGAAGGAGCTCCTACAATGAGCAGTTCTTC
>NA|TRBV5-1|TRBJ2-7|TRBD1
CASSSGDREKYEQYF
TGCGCCAGCAGCTCAGGGGACAGAGAAAAATACGAGCAGTACTTC
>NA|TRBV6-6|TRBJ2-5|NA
CAGRTTYQETQYF
TGTGCCGGCCGGACCACGTACCAAGAGACCCAGTACTTC
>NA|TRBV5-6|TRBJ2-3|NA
CASSQAGVAGTDTQYF
TGTGCCAGCAGCCAAGCAGGGGTTGCGGGGACAGATACGCAGTATTTT
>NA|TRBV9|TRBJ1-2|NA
CASSVEVGLGYGYTF
TGTGCCAGCAGCGTAGAAGTGGGGCTGGGCTATGGCTACACCTTC
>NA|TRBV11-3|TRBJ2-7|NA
CASGVTSSYEQYF
TGTGCCAGCGGGGTGACTAGCTCCTACGAGCAGTACTTC
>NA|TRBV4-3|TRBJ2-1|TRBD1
CASSQDGGQYNEQFF
TGCGCCAGCAGCCAAGATGGGGGACAGTACAATGAGCAGTTCTTC
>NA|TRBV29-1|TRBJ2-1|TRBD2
CSVWTSKGAGNEQFF
TGCAGCGTATGGACTAGCAAAGGGGCTGGCAATGAGCAGTTCTTC
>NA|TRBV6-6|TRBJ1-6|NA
CASSSQGWNSPLHF
TGTGCCAGCAGTTCTCAGGGGTGGAATTCACCCCTCCACTTT
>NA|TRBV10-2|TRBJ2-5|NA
CASSEGGGFGAQYF
TGCGCCAGCAGTGAGGGTGGAGGCTTCGGGGCCCAGTACTTC
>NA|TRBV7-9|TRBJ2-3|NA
CASSLALPDTQYF
TGTGCCAGCAGCTTAGCGTTACCAGATACGCAGTATTTT
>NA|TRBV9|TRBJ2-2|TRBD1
CASGARGHDGELFF
TGTGCCAGCGGGGCCAGGGGGCATGACGGGGAGCTGTTTTTT
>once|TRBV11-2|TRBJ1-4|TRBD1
CASSLKGTGVGNEKLFF
TGTGCCAGCAGTCTCAAAGGGACAGGGGTTGGTAATGAAAAACTGTTTTTT
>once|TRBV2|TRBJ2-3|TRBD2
CASSEWGAGTSEDTQYF
TGTGCCAGCAGTGAATGGGGCGCGGGGACTAGCGAAGATACGCAGTATTTT
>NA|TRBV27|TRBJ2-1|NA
CASSFTRVNEQFF
TGTGCCAGCAGTTTCACTAGAGTCAATGAGCAGTTCTTC
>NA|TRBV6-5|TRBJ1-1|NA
CASSYSNVGEAFF
TGTGCCAGCAGTTACTCGAACGTGGGGGAAGCTTTCTTT
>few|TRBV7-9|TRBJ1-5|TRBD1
CASSATGSNQPQHF
TGTGCCAGCAGCGCGACAGGGAGCAATCAGCCCCAGCATTTT
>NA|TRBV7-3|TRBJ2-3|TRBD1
CASSYGTGPPSF
TGTGCCAGCAGCTACGGGACAGGGCCTCCCAGTTTT
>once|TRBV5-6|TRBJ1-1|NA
CASSFGRGSTEAFF
TGTGCCAGCAGCTTTGGACGGGGTTCCACTGAAGCTTTCTTT
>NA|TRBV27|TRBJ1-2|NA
CASSPIAGVGYGYTF
TGTGCCAGCAGTCCCATAGCTGGGGTAGGGTATGGCTACACCTTC
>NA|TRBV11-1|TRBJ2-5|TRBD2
CASSRPPGGAGETQYF
TGTGCCAGCAGCCGACCCCCCGGGGGGGCCGGGGAGACCCAGTACTTC
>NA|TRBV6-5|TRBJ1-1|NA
CASSYSNGLNTEAFF
TGTGCCAGCAGTTACTCGAACGGTTTGAACACTGAAGCTTTCTTT
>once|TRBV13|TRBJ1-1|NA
CASSLEGGNTEAFF
TGTGCCAGCAGCTTAGAGGGTGGGAACACTGAAGCTTTCTTT
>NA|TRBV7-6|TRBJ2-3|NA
CASSLAVADTQYF
TGTGCCAGCAGCTTAGCGGTAGCAGATACGCAGTATTTT
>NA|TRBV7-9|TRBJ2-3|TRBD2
CASSLEAGSDTQYF
TGTGCCAGCAGCTTAGAAGCGGGGTCAGATACGCAGTATTTT
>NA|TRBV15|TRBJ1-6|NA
CATNGEGTGSYNSPLHF
TGTGCCACCAACGGAGAGGGGACGGGGTCCTATAATTCACCCCTCCACTTT
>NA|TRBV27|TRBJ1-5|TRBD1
CASSVKTGLQPQHF
TGTGCCAGCAGTGTAAAGACAGGGCTCCAGCCCCAGCATTTT
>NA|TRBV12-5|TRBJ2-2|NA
CASGLVPLPTDGELFF
TGTGCTAGTGGTTTGGTACCTCTCCCTACGGACGGGGAGCTGTTTTTT